This is a list of T cell receptor beta chains from one sample in a study of T cells in localized non-small cell lung cancer. TCRdb's copy holds only in-frame clones and misses some; the assay was immunoSEQ multiplex PCR. The profile shows around 140,000 clones, roughly 90% of them singletons. Sequenced here: peripheral blood, sampled before any cancer treatment. All receptors come from a female donor at least 60 years old with stage I lung adenocarcinoma. Both conserved end residues are part of each CDR3. The D gene is left open where the match is weak. For some rows the clone size is stated as once, few or many, or as a class when expanded; others skip it.

J gene	V gene	clone size	D gene	CDR3 length	CDR3 DNA	CDR3 protein
TRBJ2-2	TRBV2	once	TRBD1	14	TGTGCCAGCAGGATCGACAGGGCCACCGGGGAGCTGTTTTTT	CASRIDRATGELFF
TRBJ1-1	TRBV28	NA	NA	17	TGTGCCAGCAGTCGGACGGGACTCCTGGGGTCGGACACTGAAGCTTTCTTT	CASSRTGLLGSDTEAFF
TRBJ2-1	TRBV4-1	NA	TRBD2	16	TGCGCCAGCAGCCAAGATGCTAGCGGCTCCTACAATGAGCAGTTCTTC	CASSQDASGSYNEQFF
TRBJ1-2	TRBV14	NA	NA	13	TGTGCCAGCAGCCCTCAGAGTCAATATGGCTACACCTTC	CASSPQSQYGYTF
TRBJ2-2	TRBV5-1	NA	NA	13	TGCGCCAGCAGCCGGGGAGGTACCGGGGAGCTGTTTTTT	CASSRGGTGELFF
TRBJ2-3	TRBV7-3	NA	NA	15	TGTGCCAGCAGCTTAGGAGGAGCTAGCACAGATACGCAGTATTTT	CASSLGGASTDTQYF
TRBJ1-3	TRBV5-1	NA	NA	15	TGCGCCAGCAGCTTGGATGGTCGCTCTGGAAACACCATATATTTT	CASSLDGRSGNTIYF
TRBJ2-7	TRBV5-1	few	TRBD2	17	TGCGCCAGCTCCAGGGCTAGCGGGACCCCGGGCTCCTACGAGCAGTACTTC	CASSRASGTPGSYEQYF
TRBJ1-1	TRBV30	NA	NA	14	TGTGCCTGGAGTAACGGCGGGCAGGGGACTGAAGCTTTCTTT	CAWSNGGQGTEAFF
TRBJ2-7	TRBV7-9	NA	TRBD2	17	TGTGCCAGCACCTCACCCGTGCCCGGGACTACCTCCTACGAGCAGTACTTC	CASTSPVPGTTSYEQYF
TRBJ2-7	TRBV30	NA	TRBD1	15	TGTGCCTGGAGTTTGGGACAGGGGGTTTCCTACGAGCAGTACTTC	CAWSLGQGVSYEQYF
TRBJ1-5	TRBV21-1	NA	NA	16	TGTGCCAGCAGCTCATCGACGGGTGTGGGCAATCAGCCCCAGCATTTT	CASSSSTGVGNQPQHF
TRBJ1-2	TRBV28	NA	NA	13	TGTGCCAGCAGCAATCGGACGACAAATGGCTACACCTTC	CASSNRTTNGYTF
TRBJ1-3	TRBV6-1	few	NA	15	TGTGCCAGCAGTGAAGTCTGGGCCTCTGGAAACACCATATATTTT	CASSEVWASGNTIYF
TRBJ2-2	TRBV2	NA	TRBD1	16	TGTGCCAGCAGTGATAACAGGGGAATCAACACCGGGGAGCTGTTTTTT	CASSDNRGINTGELFF
TRBJ2-7	TRBV5-1	NA	TRBD2	15	TGCGCCAGCAGCTCCCGGGCAAGCGGGAGCTACGAGCAGTACTTC	CASSSRASGSYEQYF
TRBJ2-1	TRBV11-3	NA	NA	13	TGTGCCAGCAGCTTATCGGGTTACAATGAGCAGTTCTTC	CASSLSGYNEQFF
TRBJ2-7	TRBV5-6	NA	NA	16	TGTGCCAGCAGCTTGGTTGGGGACACGAGTACCTACGAGCAGTACTTC	CASSLVGDTSTYEQYF
TRBJ1-5	TRBV5-1	NA	NA	12	TGCGCCAGCAGCTTGCTTGGGCAGCCCCAGCATTTT	CASSLLGQPQHF
TRBJ2-3	TRBV6-4	NA	TRBD2	15	TGTGCCAGCAGGACTAGCGGGATAGGCACAGATACGCAGTATTTT	CASRTSGIGTDTQYF
TRBJ1-2	TRBV6-5	NA	TRBD1	15	TGTGCCAGCAGTCGCGGGGACAGGGGGATCTATGGCTACACCTTC	CASSRGDRGIYGYTF
TRBJ1-1	TRBV5-1	NA	NA	13	TGCGCCAGCAGCTTGGGGTCGAAGACAGAAGCTTTCTTT	CASSLGSKTEAFF
TRBJ2-5	TRBV7-3	NA	NA	16	TGTGCCAGCAGCTTCGGGAGTGGGCGTGGGCAAGAGACCCAGTACTTC	CASSFGSGRGQETQYF
TRBJ1-2	TRBV7-9	NA	NA	14	TGTGCCAGCAGCTTAGCGCCAGGAACATATGGCTACACCTTC	CASSLAPGTYGYTF
TRBJ2-1	TRBV5-1	NA	NA	13	TGCGCCAGCACGGACCTGATGATTAATGAGCAGTTCTTC	CASTDLMINEQFF
TRBJ2-1	TRBV5-6	NA	NA	15	TGTGCCAGCAGCTTGGGTAGCGGACCCCACAATGAGCAGTTCTTC	CASSLGSGPHNEQFF
TRBJ1-2	TRBV4-2	NA	NA	14	TGTGCCAGCAGCCAAGATAGCCAGGGCTATGGCTACACCTTC	CASSQDSQGYGYTF
TRBJ2-7	TRBV9	NA	NA	14	TGTGCCAGCAGCGTATCCGGGACGGACTACGAGCAGTACTTC	CASSVSGTDYEQYF
TRBJ2-7	TRBV28	NA	NA	16	TGTGCCAGCAAAGCCGTGGGAGAGGGGGAAGCCTACGAGCAGTACTTC	CASKAVGEGEAYEQYF
TRBJ2-7	TRBV5-1	NA	TRBD2	16	TGCGCCAGCAGCCAAAGTAATCTAGCGGAGACCTACGAGCAGTACTTC	CASSQSNLAETYEQYF
TRBJ2-3	TRBV4-2	NA	NA	15	TGTGCCAGCAGCCAATGGGCTGGGAGCACAGATACGCAGTATTTT	CASSQWAGSTDTQYF
TRBJ1-3	TRBV30	NA	NA	15	TGTGCCTGGAGTGTATTGGGGAGTGTGGGAAACACCATATATTTT	CAWSVLGSVGNTIYF
TRBJ2-1	TRBV6-1	NA	TRBD2	15	TGTGCCGGAAACACACTAGCGGGAGGGCCCAATGAGCAGTTCTTC	CAGNTLAGGPNEQFF
TRBJ2-3	TRBV4-1	NA	NA	15	TGCGCCAGCAGCCACTACAGCACTAGCACAGATACGCAGTATTTT	CASSHYSTSTDTQYF
TRBJ2-5	TRBV2	NA	NA	17	TGTGCCAGCAGTGAAGTGACCGGGACCACGTACCAAGAGACCCAGTACTTC	CASSEVTGTTYQETQYF
TRBJ2-7	TRBV6-6	NA	NA	14	TGTGCCAGCAGAGACACACCGGTCTATTCGGAGCAGTACTTC	CASRDTPVYSEQYF
TRBJ2-1	TRBV28	NA	NA	15	TGTGCCAGCAGTTTGTCTACTAGCACCCACAATGAGCAGTTCTTC	CASSLSTSTHNEQFF
TRBJ1-2	TRBV9	NA	NA	14	TGTGCCAGCAGCGTAGATGGAGGGGAAGGAGGCTACACCTTC	CASSVDGGEGGYTF
TRBJ2-1	TRBV27	NA	NA	12	TGTGCCAGCAGTTTAAACCGACATGAGCAGTTCTTC	CASSLNRHEQFF
TRBJ1-3	TRBV6-1	once	NA	15	TGTGCCAGCCGGGGTGCGACCCAGTCTGGAAACACCATATATTTT	CASRGATQSGNTIYF
TRBJ1-1	TRBV6-6	NA	NA	13	TGTGCCAGCAGTTCCTGGCAGGGTGATGAAGCTTTCTTT	CASSSWQGDEAFF
TRBJ2-7	TRBV7-9	NA	TRBD2	14	TGTGCCAGCAGCTTATTAGCGGGAATGTACGAGCAGTACTTC	CASSLLAGMYEQYF
TRBJ2-7	TRBV7-9	NA	NA	15	TGTGCCAGCAGCTCCGGGCCCCAAGTAGGCTACGAGCAGTACTTC	CASSSGPQVGYEQYF
TRBJ2-1	TRBV7-2	NA	TRBD2	17	TGTGCCAGCAGCTTTAGGCCAACTAGCGGGGGGTACAATGAGCAGTTCTTC	CASSFRPTSGGYNEQFF
TRBJ2-3	TRBV7-9	once	NA	13	TGTGCCAGCAGCTTACCGGAGGCAGCTACGCAGTATTTT	CASSLPEAATQYF
TRBJ2-7	TRBV2	once	NA	12	TGTGCCAGCAGTATTGGGCCACAGGAGCAGTACTTC	CASSIGPQEQYF
TRBJ1-1	TRBV7-6	NA	NA	14	TGTGCCAGCAGCCCATTTAGCCGGAACACTGAAGCTTTCTTT	CASSPFSRNTEAFF
TRBJ2-3	TRBV7-8	NA	TRBD2	15	TGTGCCAGCAGCTCTAGCGGGAGTAGCACAGATACGCAGTATTTT	CASSSSGSSTDTQYF
TRBJ1-2	TRBV27	NA	NA	13	TGTGCCAGCAGCCACGGACAGACCTATGGCTACACCTTC	CASSHGQTYGYTF